This T cell receptor beta chain was recorded in a study of CD8 T cells in Susac syndrome. V was shortened by 4 bases and J by 0 bases, with 13 bases between the two germline ends. The germline V gene encodes CDR1 LGHNA and CDR2 YNFKEQ. The length of the CDR3 is 16 residues. The RNA, roughly 0.5 to 1 ug, was put through reverse transcription using random hexamers. TCRdb re-analysed the immunoSEQ multiplex PCR reads in MiXCR, keeping a single row per CDR3 protein. Here the sample spans about 120,000 distinct CDR3 sequences, approximately 90% being singletons. The V gene is TRBV4-2, the J gene TRBJ1-5, with D maybe TRBD1 (6 bases). This clonotype was sampled from a human donor in good health. Sequenced material: CD8+ T cells from PBMCs. DNA of the CDR3: TGTGCCAGCAGCCCTGAACAGGGATATAGCAATCAGCCCCAGCATTTT. It is translated as CASSPEQGYSNQPQHF.